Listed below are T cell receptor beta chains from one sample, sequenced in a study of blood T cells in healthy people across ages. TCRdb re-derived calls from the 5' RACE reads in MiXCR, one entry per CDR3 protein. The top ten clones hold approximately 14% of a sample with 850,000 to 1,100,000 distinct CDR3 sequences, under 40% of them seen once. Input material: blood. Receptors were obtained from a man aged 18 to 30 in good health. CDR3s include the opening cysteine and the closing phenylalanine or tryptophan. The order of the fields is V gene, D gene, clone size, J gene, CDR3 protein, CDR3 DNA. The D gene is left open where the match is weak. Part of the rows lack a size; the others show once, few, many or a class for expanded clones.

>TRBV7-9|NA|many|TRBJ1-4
CASSLGGPNEKLFF
TGTGCCAGCAGCTTAGGGGGCCCTAATGAAAAACTGTTTTTT
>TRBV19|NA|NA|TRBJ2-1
CASSRWGTSSYNEQFF
TGTGCCAGTAGTCGGTGGGGAACAAGCTCCTACAATGAGCAGTTCTTC
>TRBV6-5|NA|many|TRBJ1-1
CASSYYGNTEAFF
TGTGCCAGCAGTTACTACGGAAACACTGAAGCTTTCTTT
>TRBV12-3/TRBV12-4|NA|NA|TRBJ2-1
CASGLGGRYNEQFF
TGTGCCAGCGGACTTGGGGGGAGGTACAATGAGCAGTTCTTC
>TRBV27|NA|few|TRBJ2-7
CASSRTVKGSYEQYF
TGTGCCAGCAGTCGGACAGTAAAAGGCTCCTACGAGCAGTACTTC
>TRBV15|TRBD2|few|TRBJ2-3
CATSRGGTSHPETDTQYF
TGTGCCACCAGCAGAGGGGGGACTAGCCATCCGGAGACAGATACGCAGTATTTT
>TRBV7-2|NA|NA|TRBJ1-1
CASSLATGTAFF
TGTGCCAGCAGCTTAGCAACCGGTACAGCTTTCTTT
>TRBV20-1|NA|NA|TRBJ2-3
CSAEADSTDTQYF
TGCAGTGCCGAGGCGGACTCAACAGATACGCAGTATTTT
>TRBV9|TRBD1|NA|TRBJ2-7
CASSGGGQGLYNEQYF
TGTGCCAGCAGCGGGGGAGGACAGGGACTCTACAATGAGCAGTACTTC
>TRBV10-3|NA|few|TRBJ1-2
CAISVYSGDGYTF
TGTGCCATCAGTGTATACTCAGGGGATGGCTACACCTTC
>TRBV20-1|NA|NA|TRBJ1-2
CSARGWEGLRGYTF
TGCAGTGCTAGGGGGTGGGAAGGTCTGAGGGGCTACACCTTC
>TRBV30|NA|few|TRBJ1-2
CAWGTTGYGYTF
TGTGCCTGGGGTACGACAGGCTATGGCTACACCTTC
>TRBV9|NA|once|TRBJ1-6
CASSVAGDSFGAPLHF
TGTGCCAGCAGCGTAGCGGGGGACTCTTTTGGGGCACCCCTCCACTTT
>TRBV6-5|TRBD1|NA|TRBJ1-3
CASSLDRGGNTIYF
TGTGCCAGCAGTCTGGACAGGGGAGGAAACACCATATATTTT
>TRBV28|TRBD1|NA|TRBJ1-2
CASHPGQEYGYTF
TGTGCCAGCCACCCCGGACAGGAGTATGGCTACACCTTC
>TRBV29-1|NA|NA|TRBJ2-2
CSVVAELGELFF
TGCAGCGTTGTGGCGGAACTCGGGGAGCTGTTTTTT
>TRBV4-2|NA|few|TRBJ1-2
CASSHNPGDAEGYTF
TGTGCCAGCAGCCACAACCCCGGGGACGCAGAAGGCTACACCTTC